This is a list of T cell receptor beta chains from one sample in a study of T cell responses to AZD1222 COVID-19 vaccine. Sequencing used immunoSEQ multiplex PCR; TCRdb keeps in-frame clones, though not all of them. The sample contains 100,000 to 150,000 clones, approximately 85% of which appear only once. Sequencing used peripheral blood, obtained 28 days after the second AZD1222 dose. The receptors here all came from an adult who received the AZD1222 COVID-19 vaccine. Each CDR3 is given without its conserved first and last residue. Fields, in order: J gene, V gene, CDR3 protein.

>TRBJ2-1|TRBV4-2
ASSRGTGGASYNEQF
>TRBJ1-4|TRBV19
ASSILVTPATNEKLF
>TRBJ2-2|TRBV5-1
ASSLSGTGDTGELF
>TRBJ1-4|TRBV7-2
ASSLAGRVELF
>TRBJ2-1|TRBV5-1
ASSLVGYNEQF
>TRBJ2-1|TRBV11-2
ASSLDLAGNEQF
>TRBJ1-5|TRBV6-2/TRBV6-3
ASSLELYSNQPQH
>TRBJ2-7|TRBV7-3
ASSLLAGYEQY
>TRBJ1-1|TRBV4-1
ASSQVAPLGQGAQGTEAF
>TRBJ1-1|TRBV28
ASNPEQAAAEAF
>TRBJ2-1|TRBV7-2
ASRRPSGGENEQF
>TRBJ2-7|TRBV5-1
ASSLANRGAPSEQY
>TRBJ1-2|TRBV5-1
ASSLDPGTGDYGYT
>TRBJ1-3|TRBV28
ASSPTWTAGNTIY
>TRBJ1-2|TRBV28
ASNPYPTMGLGNYGYT
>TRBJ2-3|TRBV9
ASSARVAGAAPDTQY
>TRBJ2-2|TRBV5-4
ASNYRGNTGELF
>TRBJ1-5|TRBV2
ASTGQLREGNQPQH
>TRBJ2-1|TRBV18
ASSPPGGGGNEQF
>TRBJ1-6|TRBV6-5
ALQGDRDSPLH
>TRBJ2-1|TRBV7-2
ASSLLGINNEQF
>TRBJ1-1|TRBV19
ASSRDRDMNTEAF
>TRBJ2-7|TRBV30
ACGAGLREQY
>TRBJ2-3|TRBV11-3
ASSLVSADTQY
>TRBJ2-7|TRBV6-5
ASSSLGGSYEQY
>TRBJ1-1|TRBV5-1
ASSPSLTETTEAF
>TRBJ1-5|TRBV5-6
ASSSGQGYSNQPQH
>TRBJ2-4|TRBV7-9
ASSYPRDIQY
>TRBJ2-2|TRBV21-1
ASSKSDAGITNTGELF
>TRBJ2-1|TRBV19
ASSIDPSALPPNNEQF
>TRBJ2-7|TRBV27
ASSDRTPYEQY
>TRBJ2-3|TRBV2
ASSLLAGGRDTQY
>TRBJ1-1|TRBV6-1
ASSERRQLNTEAF
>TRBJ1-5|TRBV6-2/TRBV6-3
ASSYISGGQPQH
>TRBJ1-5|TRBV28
ASSDPGTGGQAGHQPQH
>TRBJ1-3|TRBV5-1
ASSLDPSGNTIY
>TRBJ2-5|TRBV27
ASLSRAGAGETQY
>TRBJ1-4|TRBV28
ASRTPGTGNEKLF
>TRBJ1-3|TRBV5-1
ASSLSGQPGNTIY
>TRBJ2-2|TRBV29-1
SVHPSGPGELF
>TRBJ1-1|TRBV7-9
ASSLGQGKTEAF
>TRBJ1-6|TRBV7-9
ASSLGGSGAASPLH